These 6 T cell receptor beta chains were all obtained from the same sample, sequenced in a study of cytomegalovirus exposure and HLA in healthy donors. The PCR used 60 Vbeta and 13 Jbeta primers. Repertoires were generated with immunoSEQ multiplex PCR, while TCRdb's copy carries only in-frame clones and drops some. The sample has roughly 100,000 clones, more than 80% seen once. The sequenced sample was PBMCs. These receptors came from a man aged 30-40 years in good health and CMV-seronegative.

The CDR3: CASSPAGDPDTQYF. CDR3 DNA: TGTGCCAGCAGCCCTGCGGGGGATCCAGATACGCAGTATTTT. This rearrangement joins TRBV7-3 to TRBJ2-3; TRBD2 aligns across 7 bases. The germline V gene encodes CDR1 SGHTA and CDR2 FQGTGA. V dropped 5 bases and J dropped 4; count of bases not matched to a gene: 6. The CDR3 loop spans 14 amino acids.

The rearrangement uses TRBV9 and TRBJ2-2; 10 bases map to TRBD1. CDR3 size: 17 residues. V lost 0 bases to trimming and J lost 4 bases; unmatched junction nucleotides: 6. The germline V gene has CDR1 SGDLS and CDR2 YYNGEE. CDR3 coding DNA: TGTGCCAGCAGCGTAGCCGGGACAGGGGTAGCCACCGGGGAGCTGTTTTTT. Residues: CASSVAGTGVATGELFF.

This clone was observed once. This chain uses TRBV19 with TRBJ1-6; 8 bases map to TRBD1. The junction had 7 bases not matched to a gene; V was cut back by 3 bases and J by 6 bases. The CDR3 is 16 residues long. Germline V lookup: CDR1 LNHDA, CDR2 SQIVND (reference sequence). DNA for the CDR3: TGTGCCAGTAGTATCAACAGGGGGAATATTAATTCACCCCTCCACTTT. It encodes CASSINRGNINSPLHF.

The chain uses TRBV19 and TRBJ2-3; D is possibly TRBD2 (5 bases). The germline V gene has CDR1 LNHDA and CDR2 SQIVND (reference sequence). V dropped 5 bases and J dropped 2 bases, with 11 bases sitting between them. The CDR3 is 14 residues long. The DNA for the CDR3 is TGTGCCAGTAGTTCAACCGGGAACACAGATACGCAGTATTTT. This encodes CASSSTGNTDTQYF.

V is TRBV27 and J is TRBJ2-7; TRBD1 matches at 7 bases. Germline values: CDR1 MNHEY, CDR2 SMNVEV (reference sequence). The CDR3 extends over 15 amino acids. The junction had 11 bases not matched to a gene; V was cut back by 5 bases and J by 4 bases. CDR3 in DNA: TGTGCCAGCAGTCCCCGAGGGGGCGGCCTTTACGAGCAGTACTTC. This codes for CASSPRGGGLYEQYF.

The V call is TRBV6-5, the J call TRBJ1-6, with 8 bases identical to TRBD1. CDR1 is MNHEY and CDR2 is SVGAGI in the germline V gene. CDR3 size: 15 residues. Here the CDR3 reads CPDRVALRSNSPLHF. In DNA, the CDR3 is TGTCCGGACAGGGTAGCCCTTCGATCAAATTCACCCCTCCACTTT.